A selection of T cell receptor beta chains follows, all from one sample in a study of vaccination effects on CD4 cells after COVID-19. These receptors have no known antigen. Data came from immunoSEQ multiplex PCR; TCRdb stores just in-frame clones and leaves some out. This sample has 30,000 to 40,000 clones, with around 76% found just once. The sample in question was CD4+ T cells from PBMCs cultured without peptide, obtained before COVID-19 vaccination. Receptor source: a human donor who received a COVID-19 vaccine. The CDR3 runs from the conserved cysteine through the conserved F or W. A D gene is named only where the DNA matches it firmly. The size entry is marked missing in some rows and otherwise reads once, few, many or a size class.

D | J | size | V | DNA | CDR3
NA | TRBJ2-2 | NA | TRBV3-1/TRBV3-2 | TGTGCCAGCAGCCGGACAGTAGCCGGGGAGCTGTTTTTT | CASSRTVAGELFF
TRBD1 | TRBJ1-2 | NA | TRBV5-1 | TGCGCCAGCAGCTCCGGGACAGGGGCGAACTATGGCTACACCTTC | CASSSGTGANYGYTF
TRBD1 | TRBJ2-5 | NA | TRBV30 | TGTGCCTGGACGCGACAGGGTTCGTGGGAGACCCAGTACTTC | CAWTRQGSWETQYF
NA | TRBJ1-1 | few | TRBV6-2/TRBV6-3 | TGTGCCAGCAGTCCCCGACCGGTGGACACTGAAGCTTTCTTT | CASSPRPVDTEAFF
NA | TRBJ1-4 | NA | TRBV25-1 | TGTGCCAGCAGTAACTGGAATGAAAAACTGTTTTTT | CASSNWNEKLFF
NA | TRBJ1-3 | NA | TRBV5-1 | TGCGCCAGCAGCCCCGGTCGGGGAGCCGGAAACACCATATATTTT | CASSPGRGAGNTIYF
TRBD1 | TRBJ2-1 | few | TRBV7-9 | TGTGCCAGCAGCTTCCCGGGACAGGGCGTCGGTGAGCAGTTCTTC | CASSFPGQGVGEQFF
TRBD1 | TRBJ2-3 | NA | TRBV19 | TGTGCCAGTAGTGACAGGGGGTCCGGTGCGCAGTATTTT | CASSDRGSGAQYF
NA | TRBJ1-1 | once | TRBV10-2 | TGCGCCAGCAGTGAGTCTTCGGGGACTGAAGCTTTCTTT | CASSESSGTEAFF
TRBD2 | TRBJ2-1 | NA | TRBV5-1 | TGCGCCAGCAGCAGACTAGCGGGGCTCTCCTACAATGAGCAGTTCTTC | CASSRLAGLSYNEQFF
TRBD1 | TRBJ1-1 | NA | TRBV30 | TGTGCCTGGAGTGCGGGACAGCTGAACACTGAAGCTTTCTTT | CAWSAGQLNTEAFF
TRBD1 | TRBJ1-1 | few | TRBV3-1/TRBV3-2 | TGTGCCAGCAGCCTGAGGCAGGGGGGTGGTGAAGCTTTCTTT | CASSLRQGGGEAFF
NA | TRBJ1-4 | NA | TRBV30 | TGTGCCTGGAGTGTAGGCAGGGGCAATGAAAAACTGTTTTTT | CAWSVGRGNEKLFF
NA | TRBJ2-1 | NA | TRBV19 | TGTGCCAGTGCCCGAAGAGAGAATGAGCAGTTCTTC | CASARRENEQFF
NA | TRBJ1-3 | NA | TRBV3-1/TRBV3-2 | TGTGCCAGCAGCCAAGGTCGGGGGAGCTCTGGAAACACCATATATTTT | CASSQGRGSSGNTIYF
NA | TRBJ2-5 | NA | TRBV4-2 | TGTGCCAGCAGCCAAGATCTGCGGTCGGTACGGCAGTACTTC | CASSQDLRSVRQYF
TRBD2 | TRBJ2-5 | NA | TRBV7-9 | TGTGCCAGCAGCAAGGGACTAGCGGGGGCTGAGACCCAGTACTTC | CASSKGLAGAETQYF
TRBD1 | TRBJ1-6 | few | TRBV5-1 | TGCGCCAGCAGCTTGGAACAGGGGTATAATTCACCCCTCCACTTT | CASSLEQGYNSPLHF
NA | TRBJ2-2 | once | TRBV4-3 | TGCGCCAGCAGCTTAGGGATCCGAGAGACCGGGGAGCTGTTTTTT | CASSLGIRETGELFF
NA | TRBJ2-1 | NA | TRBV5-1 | TGCGCCAGCAGCGGACGGACCTACAATGAGCAGTTCTTC | CASSGRTYNEQFF
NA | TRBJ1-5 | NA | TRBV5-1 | TGCGCCAGCAGCGCCCAGCCAATAGATGGTCAGCCCCAGCATTTT | CASSAQPIDGQPQHF
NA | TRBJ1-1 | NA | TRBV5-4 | TGTGCCAGCAGCCCCTCGGGCATGAACACTGAAGCTTTCTTT | CASSPSGMNTEAFF
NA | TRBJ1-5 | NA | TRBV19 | TGTGCCAGTAGTATAGATCTGAAAGTTGGGCCCCAGCATTTT | CASSIDLKVGPQHF
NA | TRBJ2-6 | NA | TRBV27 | TGTGCCAGCAGATCCGCGAACTCTGGGGCCAACGTCCTGACTTTC | CASRSANSGANVLTF
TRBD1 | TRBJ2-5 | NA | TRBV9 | TGTGCCAGCAGCTCAGACAGGGGAGAGACCCAGTACTTC | CASSSDRGETQYF